This T cell receptor (beta chain) was documented in a study of OX40 agonist ivuxolimab in advanced cancers. Study-level information: At 0.01 to 10 mg/kg, ivuxolimab was administered intravenously to patients every 2 weeks.

In regard to this clone: Its specificity is not known.

Excluded were patients having autoimmune disease history or systemic immunosuppression. The study sampled blood at baseline, cycle 4 day 1, and cycle 7 day 1. The CDR3 length is 12 residues. V was trimmed by 5 bases and J by 1 base, leaving 6 bases between them. CDR1 and CDR2 from the germline V gene are SGHNT and YENEEA. Repertoires were generated with immunoSEQ multiplex PCR, while TCRdb's copy carries only in-frame clones and drops some. The sample holds roughly 53,000 clones, almost 90% seen once. Notes on the study in general: The antigen specificity of the peripheral T cells (those that were expanded) was not determined.

The sequenced sample was CD4+ or CD8+ T cells sorted from blood, obtained in a trial of the OX40 agonist ivuxolimab. The sequence came from an adult with an advanced solid tumor such as melanoma, head and neck, liver or kidney cancer. The chain has TRBV11-3 and TRBJ2-7; D is ambiguous. CDR3 region: CASSEGSYEQYF. Written as DNA, the CDR3 is TGTGCCAGCAGCGAAGGGTCCTACGAGCAGTACTTC.